This T cell receptor beta chain is drawn from a study of T cell responses to AZD1222 COVID-19 vaccine. Study-wide results and caveats: Dominant CD4 TCR responses targeted spike regions 160-218 and 743-854. Among spike-specific TCRs, nearly half reportedly target unmutated variant regions.

Here immunoSEQ multiplex PCR was the method, and the copy in TCRdb shows in-frame clones only, minus some. The sample includes roughly 110,000 clones, roughly nine tenths of them seen just once. About this clone: Its matching antigen is unknown.

Germline CDR1 MNHNY, CDR2 SVGAGI (reference sequence). The V segment lost 6 bases and the J segment 3 bases; nucleotides outside the gene matches: 8. CDR3 size: 15 residues. The rearrangement joins TRBV6-6 to TRBJ2-7; 10 nucleotides align to TRBD2. The specimen was peripheral blood, collected on day 0 of AZD1222 vaccination. This TCR was recovered from an adult in good health. CDR3 region: CASSGLAGVNYEQYF. The CDR3 DNA reads TGTGCCAGCAGCGGTCTAGCGGGGGTTAACTACGAGCAGTACTTC.